Listed below are T cell receptor beta chains from one sample, sequenced in a study of CD8 T cells in Susac syndrome. Using its own MiXCR run on the immunoSEQ multiplex PCR reads, TCRdb lists one record per CDR3 protein. The sample lists around 20,000 distinct CDR3 sequences, 85% to 95% occurring once. The sequenced material came from CD8+ T cells from PBMCs. The receptors were gathered from a human donor in good health. Each CDR3 is given with its conserved first and last residue. The D gene is left open where the match is weak. Size is omitted from some rows. Given values are once, few, many or a class for expanded clones.

D | J | V | size | DNA | CDR3
TRBD1 | TRBJ1-1 | TRBV6-5 | NA | TGTGCCAGCAAATTCGCGACAGGGGGTTCGGAAGCTTTCTTT | CASKFATGGSEAFF
NA | TRBJ1-1 | TRBV25-1 | NA | TGTGCCAGCAGTTGGGGGAGGGAGATGAACACTGAAGCTTTCTTT | CASSWGREMNTEAFF
NA | TRBJ2-7 | TRBV12-3/TRBV12-4 | few | TGTGCCAGCAGTTTAGGGCTTTCCTACGAGCAGTACTTC | CASSLGLSYEQYF
NA | TRBJ2-2 | TRBV27 | NA | TGTGCCAGCAGTCCGATCCTTGATAGGACCGGGGAGCTGTTTTTT | CASSPILDRTGELFF
NA | TRBJ1-5 | TRBV7-9 | NA | TGTGCCAGCAGCGCGGACGGGCGCAATCAGCCCCAGCATTTT | CASSADGRNQPQHF
NA | TRBJ2-2 | TRBV19 | NA | TGTGCCAGTAGTTTTTACACCGGGGAGCTGTTTTTT | CASSFYTGELFF
NA | TRBJ1-1 | TRBV7-9 | NA | TGTGCCAGCAGCTTAAATCCCACTGAAGCTTTCTTT | CASSLNPTEAFF
NA | TRBJ2-1 | TRBV11-3 | NA | TGTGCCAGCAGCTTCCCAGGCACATACAATGAGCAGTTCTTC | CASSFPGTYNEQFF
NA | TRBJ2-3 | TRBV3-1 | NA | TGTGCCAGCGCTGATGGAGGGACAGCCGAAACGCAGTATTTT | CASADGGTAETQYF
TRBD1 | TRBJ2-4 | TRBV9 | NA | TGTGCCAGCAGCGTAGCCTACACAGGGGGCAACATTCAGTACTTC | CASSVAYTGGNIQYF
TRBD1 | TRBJ2-4 | TRBV3-1 | NA | TGTGCCAGCAGCCAAGATTTGGCAGGGGGCTTGAACATTCAGTACTTC | CASSQDLAGGLNIQYF
NA | TRBJ2-1 | TRBV28 | NA | TGTGCCAGCAGTTTCCTAGTTCTGACATCTAGCTCCTACAATGAGCAGTTCTTC | CASSFLVLTSSSYNEQFF
TRBD2 | TRBJ2-1 | TRBV4-3 | few | TGCGCCAGCAGCCAAGATACGCGGGAGGCCTACAATGAGCAGTTCTTC | CASSQDTREAYNEQFF
NA | TRBJ2-3 | TRBV3-1 | NA | TGTGCCAGCAGCCAGAGAAGACTGGCTAGCACAGATACGCAGTATTTT | CASSQRRLASTDTQYF
NA | TRBJ2-4 | TRBV7-9 | NA | TGTGCCAGCAGCTTAGTGGTTGCGGGCCTCGGAAACATTCAGTACTTC | CASSLVVAGLGNIQYF
TRBD1 | TRBJ2-5 | TRBV6-8 | NA | TGTGCCAGCATCGCAGGGGGAAAAGAGACCCAGTACTTC | CASIAGGKETQYF
TRBD2 | TRBJ2-1 | TRBV29-1 | NA | TGCAGCGTTTGGGGACTAGCGGGAGAGAGTGAGCAGTTCTTC | CSVWGLAGESEQFF